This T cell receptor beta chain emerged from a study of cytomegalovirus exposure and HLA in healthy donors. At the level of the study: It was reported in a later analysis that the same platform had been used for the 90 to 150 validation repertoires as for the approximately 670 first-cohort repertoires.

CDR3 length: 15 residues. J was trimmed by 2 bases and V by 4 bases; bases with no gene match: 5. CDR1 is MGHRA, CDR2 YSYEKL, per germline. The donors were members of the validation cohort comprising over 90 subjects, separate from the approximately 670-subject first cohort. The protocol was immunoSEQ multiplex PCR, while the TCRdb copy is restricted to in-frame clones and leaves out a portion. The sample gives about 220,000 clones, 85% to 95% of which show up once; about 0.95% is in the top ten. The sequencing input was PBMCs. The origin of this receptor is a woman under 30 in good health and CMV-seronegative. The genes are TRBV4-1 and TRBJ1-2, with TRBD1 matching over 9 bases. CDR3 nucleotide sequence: TGCGCCAGCAGCCGTAGGGACAGGGACAACTATGGCTACACCTTC. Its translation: CASSRRDRDNYGYTF.